A single sample gave rise to the 4 T cell receptor beta chains below, sequenced in a study of cytomegalovirus exposure and HLA in healthy donors. Sequencing was performed with immunoSEQ multiplex PCR; in TCRdb, only in-frame clones are kept and a portion is missing. The profile shows roughly 100,000 clones, approximately 90% of them singletons. Sample: PBMCs. These receptors were obtained from a woman aged 18-29 years in good health and CMV-seropositive.

In DNA form, the CDR3 reads TGTGCCACCAGACAGGGGATAGTTGGAACTAATGAAAAACTGTTTTTT. Its protein product is CATRQGIVGTNEKLFF. The V gene is TRBV10-3, the J gene TRBJ1-4, with 8 nucleotides matching TRBD1. From germline, CDR1 is ENHRY and CDR2 SYGVKD. The CDR3 runs 16 residues. The V gene end was trimmed by 10 bases and the J gene end by 1 base; junction bases not matched to a gene: 11.

This chain joins TRBV2 and TRBJ2-1; 9 bases are shared with TRBD2. The CDR3 length is 15 residues. The V and J ends lost 1 base and 2 bases, in that order; junction bases with no gene match: 0. Germline V gene lookup returns CDR1 SNHLY and CDR2 FYNNEI. The CDR3 DNA reads as TGTGCCAGCAGTGAAGTAGCGGGGGCCTACAATGAGCAGTTCTTC. Encoded protein: CASSEVAGAYNEQFF. The complete variable domain, with remaining parts taken from reference TRBV2 and TRBJ2-1, reads EPEVTQTPSHQVTQMGQEVILRCVPISNHLYFYWYRQILGQKVEFLVSFYNNEISEKSEIFDDQFSVERPDGSNFTLKIRSTKLEDSAMYFCASSEVAGAYNEQFFGPGTRLTVL.

The rearrangement links TRBV5-1 to TRBJ2-7, with D possibly TRBD1 on 6 matching bases. The CDR3 has 12 amino acids. Looked up from germline, CDR1 is SGHRS and CDR2 is YFSETQ. Deletions cut 1 base from V and 7 bases from J, with 9 bases between. The CDR3 reads CASSLNRAEQYF. CDR3 nucleotides: TGCGCCAGCAGCTTGAACAGGGCAGAGCAGTACTTC.

The chain employs TRBV5-6 and TRBJ2-7, with D maybe TRBD2 (5 bases). Per germline, CDR1 SGHDT and CDR2 YYEEEE. CDR3 length: 15 residues. Trimming removed 3 bases from V and 9 bases from J, with 22 bases in between. The CDR3: CASSWRANLLGGQYF. The CDR3 DNA reads as TGTGCCAGCAGCTGGCGGGCGAATTTGCTCGGAGGGCAGTACTTC.